The present TCR beta chain was sequenced within a study of T cells after yellow fever vaccination. Findings and caveats of the study: Some clonotypes were seen in both the CD4 and the CD8 compartments. These made up a small share and likely arose from convergent recombination.

This clonotype occurred a few times. The antigen remains unidentified. Unmatched junction bases numbered 5, after V lost 4 bases and J lost 4 bases. This CDR3 has 15 amino acids. Germline CDR1 is LGHDT and CDR2 is YNNKEL (reference sequence). Making TCR cDNA involved 5'RACE template switching, which added UMIs and a universal primer site. MiXCR was run by TCRdb on the 5' RACE reads, yielding one entry per CDR3 protein. Of fewer than 350,000 distinct CDR3 sequences listed, roughly 8.7% are singletons. The source material was PBMCs, sampled on the day of the first yellow fever vaccination. The sequence derives from a man between 18 and 29 years old who received the YFV17D yellow fever vaccine. This chain joins TRBV3-1 and TRBJ1-1; 11 bases are a match to TRBD1. This chain's CDR3 is CASSPWDRGFTEAFF. The DNA for the CDR3 is TGTGCCAGCAGCCCATGGGACAGGGGGTTCACTGAAGCTTTCTTT.